This T cell receptor (beta chain) was documented in a study of cytomegalovirus exposure and HLA in healthy donors. The CDR3 extends over 15 amino acids. Trimming cost V 5 bases and J 1 base, with 14 bases left between them. Germline V lookup: CDR1 MNHNS, CDR2 SASEGT. A multiplex PCR was run with 60 Vbeta primers and 13 Jbeta primers. The protocol was immunoSEQ multiplex PCR, while the TCRdb copy is restricted to in-frame clones and leaves out a portion. The sample lists about 170,000 clones; roughly 81% were seen once. The chain is built from TRBV6-1 and TRBJ1-1; a weak D match, TRBD1 (5 bases). The receptor's source is a girl between 10 and 17 years old in good health and CMV-seropositive. The sample taken for sequencing was PBMCs. DNA of the CDR3: TGTGCCAGCAGTCGTATTCAGGGCGGGAACACTGAAGCTTTCTTT. Translating it yields CASSRIQGGNTEAFF.